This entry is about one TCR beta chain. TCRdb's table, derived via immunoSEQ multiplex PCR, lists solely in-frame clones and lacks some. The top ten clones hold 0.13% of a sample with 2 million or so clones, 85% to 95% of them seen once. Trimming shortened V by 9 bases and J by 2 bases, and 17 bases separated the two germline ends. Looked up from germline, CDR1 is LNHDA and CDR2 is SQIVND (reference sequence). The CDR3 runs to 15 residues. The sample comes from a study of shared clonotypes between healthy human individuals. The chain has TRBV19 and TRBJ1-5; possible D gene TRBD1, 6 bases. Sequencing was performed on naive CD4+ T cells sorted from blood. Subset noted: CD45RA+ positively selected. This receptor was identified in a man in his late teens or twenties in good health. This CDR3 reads CASTRGGYGNQPQHF. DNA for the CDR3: TGTGCCAGCACCCGAGGGGGGTATGGCAATCAGCCCCAGCATTTT.